One and the same sample provided the 10 T cell receptor beta chains below, sequenced in a study of T cell repertoires in cytomegalovirus infection. TCRdb re-called the reads with MiXCR, one entry per CDR3 protein. The table lists hundreds of thousands of distinct CDR3 sequences, less than 25% of them singletons. Material for sequencing was CD8+ T cells from PBMCs. These receptors were obtained from a human donor in good health (CMV status not recorded). Some clones in this sample may be carry-over from other donors' samples.

This clonotype was seen at least ten times. The chain joins TRBV7-6 to TRBJ1-2; TRBD1 might be the D (6 bases). Germline assignment: CDR1 SGHVS and CDR2 FNYEAQ. Trimming removed 5 bases at V and 0 bases at J, with 13 bases between. This CDR3 comprises 15 residues. As DNA, the CDR3 is TGTGCCAGCAGCGCCGAGGGGGACGCTAACTATGGCTACACCTTC. Translated, it gives CASSAEGDANYGYTF.

This clonotype was detected a few times. This rearrangement joins TRBV2 to TRBJ2-7; the D gene is possibly TRBD1 (7 bases). The V end was cut by 9 bases, the J end by 2 bases, with 20 bases between. CDR3 length: 15 amino acids. In germline, CDR1 is SNHLY, CDR2 FYNNEI. The CDR3 sequence is CASTYLPGGPYEQYV. Here the CDR3 DNA reads TGTGCCAGTACCTACTTACCAGGGGGGCCCTACGAGCAGTACGTC.

This clonotype appeared many times. The chain recombines TRBV28 with TRBJ2-2; 8 nucleotides agree with TRBD1. The ends lost 4 bases at V and 5 bases at J; junction bases unmatched: 3. The CDR3 spans 14 residues. Germline CDR1 is MDHEN and CDR2 is SYDVKM. CDR3 in DNA: TGTGCCAGCAGTTCAGGGGGCGATACCGGGGAGCTGTTTTTT. The encoded protein is CASSSGGDTGELFF. Looking up the rest from reference TRBV28 and TRBJ2-2 gives the full variable domain: DVKVTQSSRYLVKRTGEKVFLECVQDMDHENMFWYRQDPGLGLRLIYFSYDVKMKEKGDIPEGYSVSREKKERFSLILESASTNQTSMYLCASSSGGDTGELFFGEGSRLTVL.

This clonotype was seen a handful of times. This chain joins TRBV25-1 and TRBJ2-7; D is ambiguous. Germline assignment: CDR1 MGHDK and CDR2 SYGVNS. The length of the CDR3 is 10 residues. This CDR3 is CAGRPYEQYV. The CDR3 DNA reads TGTGCCGGCAGACCCTACGAGCAGTACGTC.

In regard to this clonotype: One end of the junction fails to match germline, which may point to a read error. The chain is built from TRBV7-9 and TRBJ2-1, with 7 bases fitting TRBD1. Germline V gene lookup returns CDR1 SEHNR and CDR2 FQNEAQ (reference sequence). The CDR3 contains 17 residues. CDR3 nucleotide sequence: TGTGACAGCAGCGATCTCTCGGACAGGAAAGGTGGCAATGAGCAGTTCTTC. Its translation: CDSSDLSDRKGGNEQFF.

In this sample, this clonotype turned up many times. The chain couples TRBV6-1 to TRBJ1-2; 7 bases map to TRBD1. The germline CDR1 and CDR2 sequences are MNHNS and SASEGT. The ends lost 6 bases at V and 1 base at J; junction bases unmatched: 17. This CDR3 is 18 amino acids long. In DNA form, the CDR3 reads TGTGCCAGCAGCACCGTACGTTTCGGAGGGGGCCTTAACTATGGCTACACCTTC. Its translation is CASSTVRFGGGLNYGYTF.

This clonotype turned up a few times. The gene calls are TRBV20-1 and TRBJ2-1; D might be TRBD2 (5 bases). Germline V lookup: CDR1 DFQATT, CDR2 SNEGSKA (reference sequence). Trimming stripped 0 bases from V and 4 bases from J, with 13 bases between. The CDR3 loop spans 15 amino acids. CDR3 in DNA: TGCAGTGCTAGAGATCTGGCCCAGCGGTACAATGAGCAGTTCTTC. Its protein product is CSARDLAQRYNEQFF.

This rearrangement joins TRBV18 to TRBJ2-5; D is perhaps TRBD1 (6 bases). CDR1 and CDR2 (germline): KGHSH, LQKENI. Trimming pared 3 bases from V and 5 bases from J, leaving 19 bases between. The CDR3 contains 16 residues. The CDR3 loop is CASSPPAGEYAETQYF. As DNA, the CDR3 is TGTGCCAGCTCACCTCCGGCAGGGGAATATGCTGAGACCCAGTACTTC.

In its sample, this clonotype was seen a few times. The chain joins TRBV7-9 to TRBJ2-1; TRBD2 is a possible D gene (5 bases). With 5 bases removed from V and 2 bases from J, the gap between germline ends came to 13 bases. The CDR3 has 15 residues. CDR1 is SEHNR and CDR2 is FQNEAQ in the germline V gene (reference sequence). In nucleotides, the CDR3 is TGTGCCAGCAGCAGATCCGGGAACCCCTACAATGAGCAGTTCTTC. It encodes CASSRSGNPYNEQFF.

This clonotype came up many times. CDR3 sequence reads: CASSREGGSYQETQYF. CDR3 bases: TGTGCCAGCAGCCGGGAGGGAGGGTCGTACCAAGAGACCCAGTACTTC. This sequence joins TRBV5-8 and TRBJ2-5, with 8 bases that match TRBD2. With 4 bases clipped from V and 0 bases from J, the junction kept 8 bases outside the gene matches. The germline CDR1 and CDR2 sequences are SGHTS and YDEGEE. The CDR3 is made up of 16 amino acids.